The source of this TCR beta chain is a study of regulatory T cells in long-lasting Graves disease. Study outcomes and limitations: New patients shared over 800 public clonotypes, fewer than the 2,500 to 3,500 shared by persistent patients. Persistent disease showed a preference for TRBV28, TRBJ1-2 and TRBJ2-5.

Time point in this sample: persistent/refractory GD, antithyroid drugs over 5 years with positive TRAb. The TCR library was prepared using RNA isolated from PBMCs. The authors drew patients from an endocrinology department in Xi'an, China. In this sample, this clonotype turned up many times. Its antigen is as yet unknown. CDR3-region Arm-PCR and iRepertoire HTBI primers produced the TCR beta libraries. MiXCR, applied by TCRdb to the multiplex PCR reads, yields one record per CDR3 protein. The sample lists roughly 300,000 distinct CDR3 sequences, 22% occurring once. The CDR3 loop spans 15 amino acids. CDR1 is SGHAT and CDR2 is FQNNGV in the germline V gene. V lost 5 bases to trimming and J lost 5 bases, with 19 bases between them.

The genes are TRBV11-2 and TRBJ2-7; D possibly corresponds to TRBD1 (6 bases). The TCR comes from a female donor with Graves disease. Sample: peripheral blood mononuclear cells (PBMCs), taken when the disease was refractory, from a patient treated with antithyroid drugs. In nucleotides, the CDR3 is TGTGCCAGCAGCCAGATACAGGGAAGGAAGCACGAGCAGTACTTC. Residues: CASSQIQGRKHEQYF.